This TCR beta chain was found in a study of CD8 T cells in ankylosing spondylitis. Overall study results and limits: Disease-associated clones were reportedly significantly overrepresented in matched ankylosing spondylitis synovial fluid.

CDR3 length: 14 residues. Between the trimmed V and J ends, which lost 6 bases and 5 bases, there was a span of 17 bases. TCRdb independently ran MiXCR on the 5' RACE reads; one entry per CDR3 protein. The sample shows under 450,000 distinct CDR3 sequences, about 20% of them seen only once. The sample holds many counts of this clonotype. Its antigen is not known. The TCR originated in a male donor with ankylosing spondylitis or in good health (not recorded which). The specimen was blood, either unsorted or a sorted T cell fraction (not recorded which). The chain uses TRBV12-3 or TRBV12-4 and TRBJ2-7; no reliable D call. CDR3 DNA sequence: TGTGCCAGCAGGCCTCCCGGGCGATTCGACGAGCAGTACTTC. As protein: CASRPPGRFDEQYF.